One sample yielded the 26 T cell receptor beta chains listed below, sequenced in a study of OX40 agonist ivuxolimab in advanced cancers. Generated by immunoSEQ multiplex PCR, the TCRdb table keeps only in-frame clones and is missing some. The sample has roughly 92,000 clones, about 90% seen once. The sequencing here drew on CD4+ or CD8+ T cells sorted from blood, taken in a trial of the OX40 agonist ivuxolimab. Receptors were obtained from an adult with an advanced solid tumor such as melanoma, head and neck, liver or kidney cancer.

The chain carries TRBV9 and TRBJ2-1, with D possibly TRBD2 on 7 matching bases. The CDR3 covers 15 residues. V dropped 0 bases and J dropped 6 bases, with 13 bases sitting between them. CDR1 is SGDLS and CDR2 is YYNGEE in the germline V gene. The CDR3 region has the DNA TGTGCCAGCAGCGTAGCTTGGGGAGGGGGCAATGAGCAGTTCTTC. Encoded protein: CASSVAWGGGNEQFF.

The chain joins TRBV7-9 to TRBJ2-2; 8 nucleotides line up with TRBD2. Germline V lookup: CDR1 SEHNR, CDR2 FQNEAQ (reference sequence). V was pared by 8 bases and J by 4 bases, with 9 bases of the junction left unmatched. The CDR3 loop spans 15 amino acids. In DNA, the CDR3 is TGTGCCAGCCTTCCCCCCGGGGGGGGCACCGGGGAGCTGTTTTTT. It specifies CASLPPGGGTGELFF.

The J gene is TRBJ2-2, the V gene TRBV9; 8 bases map to TRBD2. The CDR3 runs to 17 residues. The V gene's germline CDR1 is SGDLS and CDR2 YYNGEE. Trimming removed 5 bases from V and 5 bases from J; junction bases left unmatched: 14. CDR3 in DNA: TGTGCCAGCAGTCCAAAGGCCGCGGCTAGCGGGACCGGGGAGCTGTTTTTT. This encodes CASSPKAAASGTGELFF.

This chain uses TRBV6-1 with TRBJ1-2; perhaps TRBD1 as D (5 bases). The CDR3 totals 14 residues. CDR1 MNHNS and CDR2 SASEGT come from the germline V gene. The ends were cut back, 6 bases at V and 2 bases at J, with 13 bases in the middle. CDR3 nucleotides: TGTGCCAGCAGGACCGGGACGGCAAACTATGGCTACACCTTC. This translates into CASRTGTANYGYTF.

The chain uses TRBV7-3 and TRBJ2-1, with TRBD2 as a possible D gene (5 bases). Germline CDR1 reads SGHTA; CDR2 reads FQGTGA. V lost 0 bases to trimming and J lost 7 bases, with 7 bases between them. This CDR3 contains 13 residues. Here the CDR3 reads CASSLTGGNEQFF. CDR3 DNA: TGTGCCAGCAGCTTAACGGGCGGGAATGAGCAGTTCTTC.

The chain is built from TRBV29-1 and TRBJ2-2; the D is unclear. CDR1 SQVTM and CDR2 ANQGSEA come from the germline V gene. The CDR3 runs to 12 residues. Trimming removed 1 base from V and 6 bases from J, with 6 bases in between. The CDR3 is CSVEGSAGELFF. CDR3 nucleotides: TGCAGCGTTGAAGGCTCGGCCGGGGAGCTGTTTTTT.

CDR3 in DNA: TGTGCCAGCAGTTTAAGGCCCCTAGAGCTAGCGGGAGGAGAGACCCAGTACTTC. It translates to CASSLRPLELAGGETQYF. The V and J genes are TRBV27 and TRBJ2-5; TRBD2 matches 11 bases. J gave up 4 bases and V 2 bases, and 12 bases lay outside the gene matches. CDR3 size: 18 residues. Germline CDR1 MNHEY, CDR2 SMNVEV (reference sequence).

This chain links TRBV19 with TRBJ1-1; unclear D gene. The germline V gene encodes CDR1 LNHDA and CDR2 SQIVND (reference sequence). The CDR3 runs 11 residues. The CDR3: CGAWGNTEAFF. DNA of the CDR3: TGTGGGGCGTGGGGGAACACTGAAGCTTTCTTT.

The J gene is TRBJ2-2, the V gene TRBV5-1; D may be TRBD2 (6 bases). V was clipped by 2 bases and J by 7 bases, with 12 bases between them. The CDR3 has 14 residues. From germline, CDR1 is SGHRS and CDR2 YFSETQ. The chain's CDR3 is CASSFGSGSGELFF. The CDR3 DNA reads as TGCGCCAGCAGCTTCGGGTCCGGGAGCGGGGAGCTGTTTTTT.

The CDR3 nucleotides read TGCGCCAGCAGCCAAGTCGGGGGGTCCTACGAGCAGTACTTC. It yields the protein CASSQVGGSYEQYF. This chain uses TRBV4-1 with TRBJ2-7; 7 positions agree with TRBD2. Germline assignment: CDR1 MGHRA and CDR2 YSYEKL. This CDR3 is 14 amino acids long. V lost 1 base and J lost 1; bases outside the gene matches: 1.

The chain employs TRBV27 and TRBJ1-1; no definite D call. This CDR3 region has 16 residues. V lost 0 bases to trimming and J lost 0 bases, with 11 bases between them. From germline, CDR1 is MNHEY and CDR2 SMNVEV (reference sequence). As DNA, the CDR3 is TGTGCCAGCAGTTTATCGCGACCCACAGTGAACACTGAAGCTTTCTTT. Protein sequence: CASSLSRPTVNTEAFF.

V and J are TRBV10-3 and TRBJ2-3; 12 nucleotides line up with TRBD2. Germline V lookup: CDR1 ENHRY, CDR2 SYGVKD. There are 15 residues in the CDR3. The V and J ends lost 4 bases and 5 bases, in that order; junction bases with no gene match: 4. In nucleotides, the CDR3 is TGTGCCATCAGTGGGTCGGGACTAGCGGGAGATACGCAGTATTTT. Encoded protein: CAISGSGLAGDTQYF.

The chain recombines TRBV19 with TRBJ2-1, with TRBD2 matching 13 bases. The V gene end was trimmed by 4 bases and the J gene end by 0 bases; junction bases not matched to a gene: 9. This CDR3 contains 19 residues. Per germline, CDR1 LNHDA and CDR2 SQIVND (reference sequence). This chain's CDR3 is CASSTAGTSGTSSYNEQFF. As DNA, the CDR3 is TGTGCCAGTAGTACCGCCGGGACTAGCGGGACCAGCTCCTACAATGAGCAGTTCTTC.

Here the CDR3 reads CASSEATPHTF. CDR3 bases: TGTGCCAGCAGTGAGGCGACACCACACACCTTC. V and J are TRBV2 and TRBJ1-2; D unresolved. Germline values: CDR1 SNHLY, CDR2 FYNNEI. V gave up 3 bases and J gave up 12 bases, with 11 bases separating them. This CDR3 has 11 residues.

This clone was seen only a few times. The chain recombines TRBV27 with TRBJ2-2, with D unresolved. The CDR3 consists of 12 residues. In germline, CDR1 is MNHEY, CDR2 SMNVEV (reference sequence). V was trimmed by 3 bases and J by 7 bases, leaving 6 bases between them. The CDR3 spells CASSFVLGELFF. The CDR3 DNA reads TGTGCCAGCAGTTTTGTCCTCGGGGAGCTGTTTTTT.

The chain links TRBV13 to TRBJ2-1; TRBD2 aligns across 9 bases. This CDR3 has 13 amino acids. After removal of 5 bases from V and 10 bases from J, the junction contained 6 bases not matched to a gene. Germline CDR1 reads PRHDT; CDR2 reads FYEKMQ (reference sequence). CDR3 sequence (DNA): TGTGCCAGCAGCCCGCCTGCGGGAGGGGAGCAGTTCTTC. Translation: CASSPPAGGEQFF.

This sequence joins TRBV5-6 and TRBJ2-2, with TRBD2 identical over 13 bases. Trimming took 4 bases from V and 9 from J; bases not matched to a gene: 6. Germline V lookup: CDR1 SGHDT, CDR2 YYEEEE. The length of the CDR3 is 15 residues. CDR3 DNA sequence: TGTGCCAGCAGCGCCGGACTAGCGGGAGACTGGGAGCTGTTTTTT. Encoded protein: CASSAGLAGDWELFF.

The chain employs TRBV29-1 and TRBJ1-2; TRBD1 matches at 9 bases. The CDR3 runs to 13 residues. The germline CDR1 and CDR2 sequences are SQVTM and ANQGSEA. Trimming removed 1 base from V and 6 bases from J; junction bases left unmatched: 3. CDR3 amino acids: CSVEGTGAHGYTF. The CDR3 coding sequence is TGCAGCGTTGAAGGGACAGGGGCGCATGGCTACACCTTC.

This CDR3 is CASRQGLAEGEQFF. The CDR3 DNA reads TGTGCCAGCAGACAGGGACTAGCGGAGGGTGAGCAGTTCTTC. This rearrangement joins TRBV2 to TRBJ2-1; TRBD2 matches 11 bases. This CDR3 contains 14 residues. Germline-derived CDR1 and CDR2 are SNHLY and FYNNEI. V shed 6 bases, J shed 9 bases, and the junction held 7 bases outside the gene matches.

The chain links TRBV29-1 to TRBJ2-5, with 14 bases that match TRBD2. This CDR3 is 17 amino acids long. Germline V CDR1 and CDR2: SQVTM, ANQGSEA. Trimming cost V 6 bases and J 4 bases; bases outside gene matches: 13. The CDR3: CSVLGGVTSGRGETQYF. The CDR3 DNA is TGCAGCGTCCTAGGCGGGGTGACTAGCGGGAGGGGAGAGACCCAGTACTTC.

This clone was observed once. The chain combines TRBV18 with TRBJ1-1; D remains ambiguous. CDR1 is KGHSH and CDR2 is LQKENI in the germline V gene. V gave up 3 bases and J gave up 2 bases, with 7 bases separating them. CDR3 length: 13 residues. The CDR3 is CASSPTENTEAFF. In nucleotides, the CDR3 is TGTGCCAGCTCACCCACAGAAAACACTGAAGCTTTCTTT.

The chain joins TRBV14 to TRBJ1-1; D is uncertain. Trimming shortened V by 5 bases and J by 0 bases, and 7 bases separated the two germline ends. Germline CDR1 reads SGHDN; CDR2 reads FVKESK. This CDR3 is built from 13 residues. The CDR3 DNA follows: TGTGCCAGCAGCTATTCGGTGAACACTGAAGCTTTCTTT. Its protein is CASSYSVNTEAFF.

This sequence joins TRBV9 and TRBJ2-7, with 10 bases identical to TRBD1. There are 16 residues in the CDR3. Trimming cost V 1 base and J 5 bases; bases outside gene matches: 9. Germline V gene data show CDR1 as SGDLS and CDR2 as YYNGEE. CDR3 DNA: TGTGCCAGCAGCGTATTTAGTGGGACAGGGGTCCACGAGCAGTACTTC. This gives the protein CASSVFSGTGVHEQYF. Based on the CDR3 plus reference TRBV9 and TRBJ2-7, the full variable domain is DSGVTQTPKHLITATGQRVTLRCSPRSGDLSVYWYQQSLDQGLQFLIQYYNGEERAKGNILERFSAQQFPDLHSELNLSSLELGDSALYFCASSVFSGTGVHEQYFGPGTRLTVT.

This chain links TRBV6-5 with TRBJ2-7; D might be TRBD2 (6 bases). The CDR3 sequence is 14 residues long. V was trimmed by 6 bases and J by 3 bases, leaving 15 bases between them. Germline CDR1 and CDR2: MNHEY and SVGAGI. CDR3 in amino acids: CASRNQRESYEQYF. CDR3 nucleotide sequence: TGTGCCAGCAGAAACCAACGGGAGAGCTACGAGCAGTACTTC.

The chain has TRBV10-3 and TRBJ2-4; D is unclear. The germline V gene encodes CDR1 ENHRY and CDR2 SYGVKD. V lost 3 bases and J lost 0, with 15 bases in between. The CDR3 is 17 residues long. CDR3 DNA: TGTGCCATCAGTGACCTCTTTCCGGAGTCAGCCAAAAACATTCAGTACTTC. This encodes CAISDLFPESAKNIQYF.

The chain recombines TRBV27 with TRBJ2-7, with TRBD1 matching 9 bases. From germline, CDR1 is MNHEY and CDR2 SMNVEV (reference sequence). J gave up 3 bases and V 4 bases, and 4 bases lay outside the gene matches. The CDR3 has 14 residues. CDR3 residues: CASSSGQGRYEQYF. CDR3 in DNA: TGTGCCAGCAGTTCCGGACAGGGGCGCTACGAGCAGTACTTC.